This entry concerns a single T cell receptor (beta chain). This specimen belongs to a study of T cell changes during pregnancy in multiple sclerosis. This CDR3 has 13 residues. Germline V CDR1 and CDR2: MNHNS, SASEGT. The V gene lost 4 bases and the J gene lost 4 bases, with 7 bases spanning the gap. The repertoire was sequenced with immunoSEQ multiplex PCR; TCRdb's copy has only in-frame clones and lacks some. The sample carries approximately 40,000 clones, almost 95% recorded once. The sequence came from a female donor with multiple sclerosis, enrolled in a pregnancy study. The genes are TRBV6-1 and TRBJ1-4; D is unclear. Here the sequenced sample was CD4+ T cells from peripheral blood mononuclear cells, taken before pregnancy. The CDR3 here is CASSGRLNEKLFF. In nucleotides, the CDR3 is TGTGCCAGCAGTGGTCGACTTAATGAAAAACTGTTTTTT.